The clone carrying this TCR beta chain occurred a few times. As yet, its antigen is unknown. A junction end diverges from the germline sequence, so it may reflect a read error. The isolated RNA, all of it, was reverse transcribed, so expressed TCRB transcripts were what got sequenced. The assay was immunoSEQ multiplex PCR, and TCRdb's table has in-frame clones only and misses some. The profile shows some 640,000 clones, 11% to 15% of them singletons. Germline V gene sequence: CDR1 SSHAT, CDR2 FNYEAQ (reference sequence). The CDR3 has 14 amino acids. The data are from a study of beta chain features in type 1 diabetes. Study results and caveats: There was a moderate but significant shortening of TCRB CDR3s in all four CD4+ subsets of Type 1 diabetes patients.

The J gene is TRBJ1-4, the V gene TRBV7-7; D is ambiguous. The sequenced material came from naive CD4+ T cells from blood. The sequence derives from a man aged 18 to 30 with type 1 diabetes. The CDR3 DNA reads TGTGCTAGCAGCCAAAGCACAGCTAATGAAAAACTGTTTTTT. It is translated as CASSQSTANEKLFF.